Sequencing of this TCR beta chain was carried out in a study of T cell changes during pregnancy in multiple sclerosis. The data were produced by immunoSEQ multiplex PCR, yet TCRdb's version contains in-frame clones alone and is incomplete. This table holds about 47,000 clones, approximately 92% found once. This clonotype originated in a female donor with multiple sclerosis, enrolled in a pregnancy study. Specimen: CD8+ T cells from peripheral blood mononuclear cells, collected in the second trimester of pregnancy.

CDR3 amino acids: CASSLPGAYEQYF. Here the CDR3 DNA reads TGTGCCAGCAGCCTACCGGGGGCCTACGAGCAGTACTTC. The chain is built from TRBV5-4 and TRBJ2-7; TRBD2 is a possible D gene (6 bases). V was pared by 4 bases and J by 2 bases, with 10 bases between. The CDR3 runs to 13 residues. Per germline, CDR1 SGHNT and CDR2 YYREEE (reference sequence).